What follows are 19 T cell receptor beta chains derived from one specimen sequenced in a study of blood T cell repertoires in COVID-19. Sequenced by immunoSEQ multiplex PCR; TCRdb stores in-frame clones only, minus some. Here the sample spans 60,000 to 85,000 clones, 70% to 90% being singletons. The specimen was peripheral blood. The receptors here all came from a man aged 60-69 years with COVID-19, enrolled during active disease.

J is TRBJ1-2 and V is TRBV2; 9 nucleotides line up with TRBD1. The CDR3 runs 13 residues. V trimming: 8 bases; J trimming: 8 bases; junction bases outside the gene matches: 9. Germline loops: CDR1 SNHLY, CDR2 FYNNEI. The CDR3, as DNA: TGTGCCAGCGGCAGGACAGGGGCTGACGGCTACACCTTC. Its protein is CASGRTGADGYTF.

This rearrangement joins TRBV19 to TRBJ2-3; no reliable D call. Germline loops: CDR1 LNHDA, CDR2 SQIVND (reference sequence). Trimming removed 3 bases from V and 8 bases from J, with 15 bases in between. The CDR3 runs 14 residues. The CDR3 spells CASSMVSSQGTQYF. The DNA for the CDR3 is TGTGCCAGTAGTATGGTTAGCTCACAAGGTACGCAGTATTTT.

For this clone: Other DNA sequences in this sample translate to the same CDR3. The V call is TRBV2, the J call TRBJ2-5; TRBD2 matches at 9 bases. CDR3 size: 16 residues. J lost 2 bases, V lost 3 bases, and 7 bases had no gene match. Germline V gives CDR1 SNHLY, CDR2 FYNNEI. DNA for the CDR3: TGTGCCAGCAGTGAGGGGGTAGCGGGGGCTCAAGAGACCCAGTACTTC. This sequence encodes CASSEGVAGAQETQYF.

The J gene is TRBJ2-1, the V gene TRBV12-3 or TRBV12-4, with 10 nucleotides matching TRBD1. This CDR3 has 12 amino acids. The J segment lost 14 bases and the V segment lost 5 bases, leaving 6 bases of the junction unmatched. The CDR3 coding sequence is TGTGCCAGCAGTCTGGGACAGGGGAGCAAGTTCTTC. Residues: CASSLGQGSKFF.

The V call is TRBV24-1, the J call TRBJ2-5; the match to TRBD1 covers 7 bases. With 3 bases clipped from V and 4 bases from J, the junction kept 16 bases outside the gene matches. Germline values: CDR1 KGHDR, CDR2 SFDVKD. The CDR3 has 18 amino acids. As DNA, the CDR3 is TGTGCCACCAGTGATAAAACTTTTGAGGACAGGCGAGGAGAGACCCAGTACTTC. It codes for CATSDKTFEDRRGETQYF.

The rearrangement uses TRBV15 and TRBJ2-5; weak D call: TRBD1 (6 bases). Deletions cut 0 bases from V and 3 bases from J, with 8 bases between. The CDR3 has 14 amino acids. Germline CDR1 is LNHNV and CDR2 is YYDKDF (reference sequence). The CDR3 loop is CATSRESGEETQYF. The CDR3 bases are TGTGCCACCAGCAGAGAATCAGGGGAAGAGACCCAGTACTTC.

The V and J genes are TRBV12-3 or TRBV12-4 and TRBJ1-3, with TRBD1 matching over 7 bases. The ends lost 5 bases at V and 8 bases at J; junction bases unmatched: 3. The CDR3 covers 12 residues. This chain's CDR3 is CASSEGAYTIYF. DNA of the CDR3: TGTGCCAGCAGTGAGGGGGCCTACACCATATATTTT.

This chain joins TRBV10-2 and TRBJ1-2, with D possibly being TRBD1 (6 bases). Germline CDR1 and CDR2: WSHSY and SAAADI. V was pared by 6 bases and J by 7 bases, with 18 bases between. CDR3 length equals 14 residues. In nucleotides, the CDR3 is TGCGCCAGCAGCGCAAGGGGGGGGGCGCTTGGCTACACCTTC. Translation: CASSARGGALGYTF.

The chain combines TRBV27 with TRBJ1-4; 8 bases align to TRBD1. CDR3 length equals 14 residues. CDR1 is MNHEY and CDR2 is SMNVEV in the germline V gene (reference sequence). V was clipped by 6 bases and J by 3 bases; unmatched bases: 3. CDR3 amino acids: CASSRGLANEKLFF. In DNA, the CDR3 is TGTGCCAGCAGCAGGGGGCTGGCTAATGAAAAACTGTTTTTT.

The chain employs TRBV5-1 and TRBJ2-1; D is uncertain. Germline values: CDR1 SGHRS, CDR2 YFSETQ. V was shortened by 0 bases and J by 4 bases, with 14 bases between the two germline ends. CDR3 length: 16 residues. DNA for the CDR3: TGCGCCAGCAGCTTGGCCGTAATCCTCGGGTACAATGAGCAGTTCTTC. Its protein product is CASSLAVILGYNEQFF.

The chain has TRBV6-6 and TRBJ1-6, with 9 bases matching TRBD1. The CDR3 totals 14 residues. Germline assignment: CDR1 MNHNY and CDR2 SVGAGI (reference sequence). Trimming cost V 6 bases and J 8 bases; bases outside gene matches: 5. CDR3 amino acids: CASRPGQGYSPLHF. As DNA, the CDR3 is TGTGCCAGCAGACCGGGACAGGGATATTCACCCCTCCACTTT.

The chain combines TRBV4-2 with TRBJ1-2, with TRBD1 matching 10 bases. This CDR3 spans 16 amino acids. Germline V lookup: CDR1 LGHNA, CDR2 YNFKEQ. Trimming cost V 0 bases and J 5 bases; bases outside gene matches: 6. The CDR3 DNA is TGTGCCAGCAGCCAAGAAAGGACAGGGGGAACATATGGCTACACCTTC. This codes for CASSQERTGGTYGYTF.

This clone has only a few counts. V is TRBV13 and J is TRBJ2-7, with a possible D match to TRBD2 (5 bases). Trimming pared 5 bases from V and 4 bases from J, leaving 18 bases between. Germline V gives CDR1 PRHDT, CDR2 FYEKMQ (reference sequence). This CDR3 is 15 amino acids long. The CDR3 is CASSALSGRGYEQYF. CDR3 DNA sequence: TGTGCCAGCAGCGCCCTGAGTGGGAGAGGATACGAGCAGTACTTC.

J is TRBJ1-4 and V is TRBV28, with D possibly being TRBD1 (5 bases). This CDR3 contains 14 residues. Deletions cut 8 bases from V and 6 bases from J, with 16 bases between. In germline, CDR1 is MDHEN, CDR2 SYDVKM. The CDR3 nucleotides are TGTGCCAGCTTTAACCCGGGGGGGGATGAAAAACTGTTTTTT. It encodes CASFNPGGDEKLFF.

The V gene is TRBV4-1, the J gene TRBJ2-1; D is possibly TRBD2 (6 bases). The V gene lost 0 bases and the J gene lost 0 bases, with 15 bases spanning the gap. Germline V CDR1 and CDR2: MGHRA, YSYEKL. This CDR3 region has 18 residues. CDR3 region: CASSQDSPTRFSYNEQFF. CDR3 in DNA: TGCGCCAGCAGCCAAGATTCCCCGACTAGGTTCTCCTACAATGAGCAGTTCTTC.

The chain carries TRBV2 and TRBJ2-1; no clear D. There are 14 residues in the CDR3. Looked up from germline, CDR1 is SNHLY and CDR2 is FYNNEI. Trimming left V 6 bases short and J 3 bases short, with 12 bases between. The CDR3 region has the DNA TGTGCCAGCAGAAGAGTCTCGTTCTACAATGAGCAGTTCTTC. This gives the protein CASRRVSFYNEQFF.

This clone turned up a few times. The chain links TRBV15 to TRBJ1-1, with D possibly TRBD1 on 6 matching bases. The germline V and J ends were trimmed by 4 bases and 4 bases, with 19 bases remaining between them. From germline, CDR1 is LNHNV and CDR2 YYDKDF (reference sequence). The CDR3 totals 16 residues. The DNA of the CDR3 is TGTGCCACCAGCAAGGAACTACAGGGAGTCGGCACTGAAGCTTTCTTT. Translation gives CATSKELQGVGTEAFF.

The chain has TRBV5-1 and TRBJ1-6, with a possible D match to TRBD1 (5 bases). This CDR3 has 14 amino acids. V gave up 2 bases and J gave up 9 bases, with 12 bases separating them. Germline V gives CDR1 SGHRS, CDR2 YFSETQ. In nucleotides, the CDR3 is TGCGCCAGCAGCTTTGCTCAGGGTGGTTCACCCCTCCACTTT. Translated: CASSFAQGGSPLHF.

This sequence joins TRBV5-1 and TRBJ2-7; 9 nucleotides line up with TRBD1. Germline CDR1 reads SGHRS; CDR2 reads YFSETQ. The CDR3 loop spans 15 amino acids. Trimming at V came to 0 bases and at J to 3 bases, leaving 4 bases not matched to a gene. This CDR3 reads CASSLAGTGFYEQYF. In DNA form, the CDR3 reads TGCGCCAGCAGCTTGGCCGGGACAGGGTTCTACGAGCAGTACTTC.